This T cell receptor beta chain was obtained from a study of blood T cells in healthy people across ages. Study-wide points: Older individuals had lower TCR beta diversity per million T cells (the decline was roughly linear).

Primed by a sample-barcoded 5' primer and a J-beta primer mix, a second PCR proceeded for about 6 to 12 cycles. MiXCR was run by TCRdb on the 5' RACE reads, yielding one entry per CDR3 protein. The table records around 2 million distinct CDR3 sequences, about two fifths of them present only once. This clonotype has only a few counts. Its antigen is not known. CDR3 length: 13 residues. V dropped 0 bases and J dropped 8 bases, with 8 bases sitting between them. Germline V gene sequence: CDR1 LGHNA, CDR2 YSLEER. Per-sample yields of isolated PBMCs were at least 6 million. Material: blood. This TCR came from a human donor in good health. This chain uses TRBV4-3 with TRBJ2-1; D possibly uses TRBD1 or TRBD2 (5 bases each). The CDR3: CASSQDPGHEQFF. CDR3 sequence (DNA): TGCGCCAGCAGCCAAGATCCGGGACATGAGCAGTTCTTC.